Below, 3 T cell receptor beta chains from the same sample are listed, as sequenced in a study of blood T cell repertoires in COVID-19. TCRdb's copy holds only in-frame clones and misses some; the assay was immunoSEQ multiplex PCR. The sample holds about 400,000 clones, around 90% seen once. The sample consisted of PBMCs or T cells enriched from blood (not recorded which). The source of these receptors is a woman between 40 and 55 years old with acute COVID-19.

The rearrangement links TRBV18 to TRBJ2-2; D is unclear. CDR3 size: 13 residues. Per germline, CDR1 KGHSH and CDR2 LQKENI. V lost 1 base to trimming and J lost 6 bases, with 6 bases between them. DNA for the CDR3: TGTGCCAGCTCACCACTTGAGGCCGGGGAGCTGTTTTTT. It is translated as CASSPLEAGELFF.

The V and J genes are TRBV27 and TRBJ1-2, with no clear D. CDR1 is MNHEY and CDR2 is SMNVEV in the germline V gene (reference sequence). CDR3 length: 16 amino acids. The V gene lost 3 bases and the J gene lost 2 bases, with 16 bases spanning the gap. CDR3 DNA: TGTGCCAGCAGTTTCATCGGAGGGCCATCGAACTATGGCTACACCTTC. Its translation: CASSFIGGPSNYGYTF.

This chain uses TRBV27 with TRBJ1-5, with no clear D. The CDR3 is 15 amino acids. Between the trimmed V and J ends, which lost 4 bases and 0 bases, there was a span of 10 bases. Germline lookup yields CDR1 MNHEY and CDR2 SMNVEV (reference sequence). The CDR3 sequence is CASSYAVNSNQPQHF. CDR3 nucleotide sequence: TGTGCCAGCAGTTACGCAGTCAATAGCAATCAGCCCCAGCATTTT.